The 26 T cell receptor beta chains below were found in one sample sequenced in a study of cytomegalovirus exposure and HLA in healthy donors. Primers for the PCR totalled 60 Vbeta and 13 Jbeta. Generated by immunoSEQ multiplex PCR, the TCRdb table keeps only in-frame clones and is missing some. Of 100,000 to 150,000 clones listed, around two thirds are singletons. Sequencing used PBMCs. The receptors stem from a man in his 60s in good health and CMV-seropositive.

The CDR3 is CASSEQGPHSHRYF. The CDR3, as DNA: TGTGCCAGCAGTGAACAGGGGCCGCATTCTCATCGTTACTTC. The gene calls are TRBV2 and TRBJ2-7; maybe TRBD1 (6 bases). Germline CDR1 reads SNHLY; CDR2 reads FYNNEI. Trimming took 2 bases from V and 13 from J, leaving 21 bases between them. This CDR3 has 14 amino acids.

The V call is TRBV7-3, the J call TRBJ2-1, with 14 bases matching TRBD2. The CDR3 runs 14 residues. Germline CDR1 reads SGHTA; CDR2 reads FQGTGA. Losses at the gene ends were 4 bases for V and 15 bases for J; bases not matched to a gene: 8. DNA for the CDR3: TGTGCCAGCAGCTCGTCCGGGACTAGCGGGGGAATGTTCTTC. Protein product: CASSSSGTSGGMFF.

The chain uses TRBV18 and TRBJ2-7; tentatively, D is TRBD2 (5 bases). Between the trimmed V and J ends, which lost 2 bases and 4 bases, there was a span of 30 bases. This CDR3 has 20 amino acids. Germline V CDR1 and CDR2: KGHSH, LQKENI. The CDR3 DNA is TGTGCCAGCTCACCAAGTTCTATAGGGCCCGAGGGTACCCTGGCGTACGAGCAGTACTTC. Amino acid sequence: CASSPSSIGPEGTLAYEQYF.

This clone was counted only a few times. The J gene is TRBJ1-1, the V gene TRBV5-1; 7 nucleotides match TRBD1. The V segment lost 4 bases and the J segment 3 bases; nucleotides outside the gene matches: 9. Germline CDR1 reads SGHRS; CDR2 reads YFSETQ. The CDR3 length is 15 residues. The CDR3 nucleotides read TGCGCCAGCAGCCCTAGACAGGGTTGGGACACTGAAGCTTTCTTT. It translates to CASSPRQGWDTEAFF.

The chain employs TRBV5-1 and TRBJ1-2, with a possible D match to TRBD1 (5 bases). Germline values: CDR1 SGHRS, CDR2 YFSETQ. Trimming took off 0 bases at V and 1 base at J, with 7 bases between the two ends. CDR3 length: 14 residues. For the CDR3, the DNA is TGCGCCAGCAGCTTGGGACAGTTTAACTATGGCTACACCTTC. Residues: CASSLGQFNYGYTF.

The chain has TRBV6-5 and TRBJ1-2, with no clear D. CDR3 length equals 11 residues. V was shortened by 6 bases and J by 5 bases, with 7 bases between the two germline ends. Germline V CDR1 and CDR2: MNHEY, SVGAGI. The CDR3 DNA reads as TGTGCCAGCAGCCCCCTGTATGGCTACACCTTC. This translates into CASSPLYGYTF.

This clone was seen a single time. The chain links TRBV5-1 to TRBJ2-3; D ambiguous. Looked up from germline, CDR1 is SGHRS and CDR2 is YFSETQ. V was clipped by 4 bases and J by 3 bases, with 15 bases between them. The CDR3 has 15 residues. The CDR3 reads CASSPTVGHTDTQYF. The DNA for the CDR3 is TGCGCCAGCAGCCCTACGGTGGGCCATACAGATACGCAGTATTTT. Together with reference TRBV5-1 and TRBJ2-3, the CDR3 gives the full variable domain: KAGVTQTPRYLIKTRGQQVTLSCSPISGHRSVSWYQQTPGQGLQFLFEYFSETQRNKGNFPGRFSGRQFSNSRSEMNVSTLELGDSALYLCASSPTVGHTDTQYFGPGTRLTVL.

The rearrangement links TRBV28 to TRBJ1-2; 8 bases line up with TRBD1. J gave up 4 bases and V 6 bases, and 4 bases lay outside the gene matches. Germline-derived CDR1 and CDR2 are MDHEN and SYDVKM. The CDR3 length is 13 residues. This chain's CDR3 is CASRGQGIYGYTF. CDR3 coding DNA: TGTGCCAGCAGAGGACAGGGCATCTATGGCTACACCTTC.

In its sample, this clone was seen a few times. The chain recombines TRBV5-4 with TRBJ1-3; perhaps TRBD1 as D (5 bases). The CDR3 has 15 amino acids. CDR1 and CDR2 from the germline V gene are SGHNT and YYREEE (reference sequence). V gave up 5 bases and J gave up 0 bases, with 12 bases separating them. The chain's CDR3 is CASSQGTASGNTIYF. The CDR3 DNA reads TGTGCCAGCAGTCAGGGTACCGCCTCTGGAAACACCATATATTTT.

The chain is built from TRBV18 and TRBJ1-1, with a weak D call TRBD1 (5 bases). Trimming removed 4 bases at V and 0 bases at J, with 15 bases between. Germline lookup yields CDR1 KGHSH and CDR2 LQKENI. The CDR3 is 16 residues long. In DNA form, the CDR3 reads TGTGCCAGCTCACTCGTGCAGGGTAGGATGAACACTGAAGCTTTCTTT. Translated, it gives CASSLVQGRMNTEAFF.

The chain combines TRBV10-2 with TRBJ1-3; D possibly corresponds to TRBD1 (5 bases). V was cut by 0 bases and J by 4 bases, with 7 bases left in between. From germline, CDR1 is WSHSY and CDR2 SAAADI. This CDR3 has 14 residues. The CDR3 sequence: CASSESAGGNTIYF. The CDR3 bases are TGCGCCAGCAGTGAGTCGGCAGGGGGAAACACCATATATTTT.

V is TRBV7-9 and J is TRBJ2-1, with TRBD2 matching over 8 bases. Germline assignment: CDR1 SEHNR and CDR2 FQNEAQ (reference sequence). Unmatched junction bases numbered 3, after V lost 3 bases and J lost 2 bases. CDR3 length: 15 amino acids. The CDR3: CASSFGAGAYNEQFF. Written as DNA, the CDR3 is TGTGCCAGCAGCTTCGGAGCGGGGGCCTACAATGAGCAGTTCTTC. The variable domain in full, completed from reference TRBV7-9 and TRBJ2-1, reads DTGVSQNPRHKITKRGQNVTFRCDPISEHNRLYWYRQTLGQGPEFLTYFQNEAQLEKSRLLSDRFSAERPKGSFSTLEIQRTEQGDSAMYLCASSFGAGAYNEQFFGPGTRLTVL.

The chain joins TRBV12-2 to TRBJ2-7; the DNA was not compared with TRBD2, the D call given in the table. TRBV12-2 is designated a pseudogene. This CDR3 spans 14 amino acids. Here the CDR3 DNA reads TGTGCAAGTCGATCGGGGGTTAGCTCCTACGAGCAGTACTTC. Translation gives CASRSGVSSYEQYF.

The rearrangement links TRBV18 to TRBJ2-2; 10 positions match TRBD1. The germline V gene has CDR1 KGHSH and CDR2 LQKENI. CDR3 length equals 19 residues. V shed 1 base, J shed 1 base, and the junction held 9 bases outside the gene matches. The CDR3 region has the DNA TGTGCCAGCTCACCACTTGGGACAGGGGACTTCTTGAACACCGGGGAGCTGTTTTTT. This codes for CASSPLGTGDFLNTGELFF.

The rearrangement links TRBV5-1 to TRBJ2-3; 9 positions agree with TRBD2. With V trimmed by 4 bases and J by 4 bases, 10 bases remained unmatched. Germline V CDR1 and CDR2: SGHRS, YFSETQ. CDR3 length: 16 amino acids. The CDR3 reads CASSTGERGDADTQYF. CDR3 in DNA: TGCGCCAGCAGCACCGGAGAGCGGGGGGATGCAGATACGCAGTATTTT.

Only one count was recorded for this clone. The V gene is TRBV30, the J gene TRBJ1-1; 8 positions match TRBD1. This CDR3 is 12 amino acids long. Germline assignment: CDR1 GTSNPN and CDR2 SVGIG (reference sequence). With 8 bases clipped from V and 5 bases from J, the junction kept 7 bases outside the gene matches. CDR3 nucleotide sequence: TGTGCCGGTGACAGGGGAGGAACTGAAGCTTTCTTT. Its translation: CAGDRGGTEAFF.

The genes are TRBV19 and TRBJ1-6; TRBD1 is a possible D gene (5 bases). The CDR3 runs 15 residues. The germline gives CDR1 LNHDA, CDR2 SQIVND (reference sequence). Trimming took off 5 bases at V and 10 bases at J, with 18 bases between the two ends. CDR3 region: CASSPHGGRGSPLHF. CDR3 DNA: TGTGCCAGTAGTCCCCACGGAGGGAGGGGATCACCCCTCCACTTT.

The CDR3 reads CASAGEATNEKLFF. Here the CDR3 DNA reads TGTGCCAGCGCCGGTGAGGCGACTAATGAAAAACTGTTTTTT. The V call is TRBV27, the J call TRBJ1-4, with D unclear. This CDR3 region has 14 residues. Germline values: CDR1 MNHEY, CDR2 SMNVEV (reference sequence). V was pared by 8 bases and J by 2 bases, with 12 bases between.

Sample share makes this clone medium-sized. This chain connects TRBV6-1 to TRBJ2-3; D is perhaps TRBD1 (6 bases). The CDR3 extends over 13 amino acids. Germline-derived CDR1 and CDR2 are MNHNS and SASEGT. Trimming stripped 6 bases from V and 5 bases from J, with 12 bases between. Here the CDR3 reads CASSQTQGDTQYF. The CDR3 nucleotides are TGTGCCAGCAGCCAGACACAGGGAGATACGCAGTATTTT.

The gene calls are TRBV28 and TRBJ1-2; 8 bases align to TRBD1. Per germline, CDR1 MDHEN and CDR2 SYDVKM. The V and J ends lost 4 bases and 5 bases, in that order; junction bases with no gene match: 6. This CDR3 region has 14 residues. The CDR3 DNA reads TGTGCCAGCAGTTCCGGGGACAGGTTGTATGGCTACACCTTC. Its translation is CASSSGDRLYGYTF.

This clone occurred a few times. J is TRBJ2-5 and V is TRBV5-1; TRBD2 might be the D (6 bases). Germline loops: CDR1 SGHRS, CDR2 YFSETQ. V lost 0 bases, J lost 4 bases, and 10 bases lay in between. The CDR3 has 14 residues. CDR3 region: CASSLALGGETQYF. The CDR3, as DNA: TGCGCCAGCAGCTTGGCTCTGGGGGGAGAGACCCAGTACTTC.

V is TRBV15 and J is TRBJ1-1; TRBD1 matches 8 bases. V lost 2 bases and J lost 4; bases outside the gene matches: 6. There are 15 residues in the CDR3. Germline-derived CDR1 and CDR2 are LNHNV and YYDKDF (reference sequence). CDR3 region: CATSRRAGGFTEAFF. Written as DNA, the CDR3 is TGTGCCACCAGCAGAAGGGCAGGGGGCTTCACTGAAGCTTTCTTT.

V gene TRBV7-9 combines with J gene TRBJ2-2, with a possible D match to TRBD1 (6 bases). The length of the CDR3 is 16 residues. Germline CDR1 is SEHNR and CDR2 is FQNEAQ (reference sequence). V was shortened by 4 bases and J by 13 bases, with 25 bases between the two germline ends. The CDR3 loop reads CASSSDLSLGIRGLFF. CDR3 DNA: TGTGCCAGCAGCTCCGACCTAAGTCTCGGGATCAGGGGGCTGTTTTTT.

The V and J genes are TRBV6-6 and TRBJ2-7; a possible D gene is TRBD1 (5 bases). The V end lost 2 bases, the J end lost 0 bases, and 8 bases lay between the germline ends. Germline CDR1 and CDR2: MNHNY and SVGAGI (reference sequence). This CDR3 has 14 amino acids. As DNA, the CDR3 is TGTGCCAGCAGTTACCCTGGACACTCCTACGAGCAGTACTTC. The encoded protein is CASSYPGHSYEQYF.

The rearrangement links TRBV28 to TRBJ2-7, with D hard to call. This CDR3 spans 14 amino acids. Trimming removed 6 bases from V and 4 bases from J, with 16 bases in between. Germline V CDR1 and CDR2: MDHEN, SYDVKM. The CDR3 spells CASSLTGKIYEQYF. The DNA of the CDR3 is TGTGCCAGCAGCCTGACGGGTAAAATTTACGAGCAGTACTTC.

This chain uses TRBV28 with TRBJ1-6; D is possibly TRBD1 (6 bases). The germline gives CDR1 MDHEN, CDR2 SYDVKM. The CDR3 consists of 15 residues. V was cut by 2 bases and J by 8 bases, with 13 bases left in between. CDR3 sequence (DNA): TGTGCCAGCAGTTTAAGCGGGGGCACGGATTCACCCCTCCACTTT. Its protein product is CASSLSGGTDSPLHF.